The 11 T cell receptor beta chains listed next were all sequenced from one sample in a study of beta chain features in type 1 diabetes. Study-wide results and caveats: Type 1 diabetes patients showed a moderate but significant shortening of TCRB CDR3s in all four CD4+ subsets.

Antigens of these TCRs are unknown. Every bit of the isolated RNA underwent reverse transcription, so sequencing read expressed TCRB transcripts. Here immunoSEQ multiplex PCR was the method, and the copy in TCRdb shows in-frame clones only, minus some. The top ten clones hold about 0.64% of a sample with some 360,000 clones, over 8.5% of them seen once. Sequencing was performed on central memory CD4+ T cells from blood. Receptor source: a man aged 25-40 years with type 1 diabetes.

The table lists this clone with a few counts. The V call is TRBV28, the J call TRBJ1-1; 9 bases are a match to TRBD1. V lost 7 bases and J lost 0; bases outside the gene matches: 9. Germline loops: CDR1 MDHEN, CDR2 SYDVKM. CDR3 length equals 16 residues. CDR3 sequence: CASKGVQGAMNTEAFF. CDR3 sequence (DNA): TGTGCCAGCAAGGGGGTACAGGGGGCCATGAACACTGAAGCTTTCTTT.

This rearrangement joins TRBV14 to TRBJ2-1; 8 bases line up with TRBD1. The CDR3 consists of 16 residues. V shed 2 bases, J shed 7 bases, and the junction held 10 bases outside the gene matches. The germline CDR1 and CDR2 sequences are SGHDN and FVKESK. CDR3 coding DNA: TGTGCCAGCAGCCAAAGTGGGCAGGGGGCGGGTAATGAGCAGTTCTTC. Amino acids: CASSQSGQGAGNEQFF. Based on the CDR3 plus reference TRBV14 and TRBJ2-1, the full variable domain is EAGVTQFPSHSVIEKGQTVTLRCDPISGHDNLYWYRRVMGKEIKFLLHFVKESKQDESGMPNNRFLAERTGGTYSTLKVQPAELEDSGVYFCASSQSGQGAGNEQFFGPGTRLTVL.

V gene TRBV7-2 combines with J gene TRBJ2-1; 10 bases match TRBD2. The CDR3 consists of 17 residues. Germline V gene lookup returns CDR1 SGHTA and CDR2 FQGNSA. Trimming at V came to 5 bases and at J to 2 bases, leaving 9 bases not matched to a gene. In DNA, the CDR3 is TGTGCCAGCAGCATACCGGTGACTAGCGGGCCCTACAATGAGCAGTTCTTC. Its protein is CASSIPVTSGPYNEQFF.

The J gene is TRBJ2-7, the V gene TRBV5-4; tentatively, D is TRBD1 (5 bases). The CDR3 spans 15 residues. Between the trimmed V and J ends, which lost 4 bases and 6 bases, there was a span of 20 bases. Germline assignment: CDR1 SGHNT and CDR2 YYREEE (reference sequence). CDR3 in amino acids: CASSPTNRQTREQYF. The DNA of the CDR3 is TGTGCCAGCAGCCCTACAAACCGACAGACACGCGAGCAGTACTTC.

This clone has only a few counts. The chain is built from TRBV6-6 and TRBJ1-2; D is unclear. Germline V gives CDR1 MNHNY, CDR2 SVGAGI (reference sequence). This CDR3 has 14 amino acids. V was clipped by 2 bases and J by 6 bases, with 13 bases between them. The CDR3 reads CASSYPGAGNGYTF. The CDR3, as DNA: TGTGCCAGCAGTTACCCGGGAGCGGGGAATGGCTACACCTTC.

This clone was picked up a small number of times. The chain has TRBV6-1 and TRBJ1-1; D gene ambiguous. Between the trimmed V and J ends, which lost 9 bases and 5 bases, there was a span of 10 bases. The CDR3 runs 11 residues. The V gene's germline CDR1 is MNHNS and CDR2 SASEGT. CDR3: CASTSRTEAFF. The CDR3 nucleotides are TGTGCCAGTACGAGTCGTACTGAAGCTTTCTTT.

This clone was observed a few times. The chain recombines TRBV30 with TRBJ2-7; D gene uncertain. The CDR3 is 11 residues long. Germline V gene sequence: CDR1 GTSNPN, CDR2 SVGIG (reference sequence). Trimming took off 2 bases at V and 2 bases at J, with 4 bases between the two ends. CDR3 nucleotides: TGTGCCTGGAGTACAACCTACGAGCAGTACTTC. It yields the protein CAWSTTYEQYF.

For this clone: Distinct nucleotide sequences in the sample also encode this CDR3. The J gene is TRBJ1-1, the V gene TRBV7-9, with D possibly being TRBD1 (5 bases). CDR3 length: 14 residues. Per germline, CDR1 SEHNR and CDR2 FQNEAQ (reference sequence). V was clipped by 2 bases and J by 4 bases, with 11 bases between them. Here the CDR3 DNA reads TGTGCCAGCAGCTTACGAGCGGGGGGCACTGAAGCTTTCTTT. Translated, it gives CASSLRAGGTEAFF.

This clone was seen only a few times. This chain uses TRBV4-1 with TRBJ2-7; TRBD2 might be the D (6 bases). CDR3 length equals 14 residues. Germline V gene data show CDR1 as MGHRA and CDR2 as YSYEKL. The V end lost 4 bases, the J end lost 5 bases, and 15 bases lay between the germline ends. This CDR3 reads CASSRASGVNEQYF. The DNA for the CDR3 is TGCGCCAGCAGCCGGGCGTCGGGGGTTAACGAGCAGTACTTC.

This CDR3 reads CAWSIGGGTDTQYF. CDR3 in DNA: TGTGCCTGGAGTATCGGGGGCGGAACAGATACGCAGTATTTT. The chain couples TRBV30 to TRBJ2-3; D tentatively fits TRBD1 or TRBD2 (6 bases each). The germline CDR1 and CDR2 sequences are GTSNPN and SVGIG (reference sequence). The CDR3 has 14 residues. Trimming shortened V by 2 bases and J by 3 bases, and 12 bases separated the two germline ends.

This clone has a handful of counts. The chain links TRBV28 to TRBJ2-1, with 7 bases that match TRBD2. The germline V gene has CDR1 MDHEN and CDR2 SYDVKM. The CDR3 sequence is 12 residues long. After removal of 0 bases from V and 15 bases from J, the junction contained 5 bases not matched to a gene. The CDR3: CASSLWGGEGFF. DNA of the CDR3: TGTGCCAGCAGTTTATGGGGCGGGGAGGGGTTCTTC.